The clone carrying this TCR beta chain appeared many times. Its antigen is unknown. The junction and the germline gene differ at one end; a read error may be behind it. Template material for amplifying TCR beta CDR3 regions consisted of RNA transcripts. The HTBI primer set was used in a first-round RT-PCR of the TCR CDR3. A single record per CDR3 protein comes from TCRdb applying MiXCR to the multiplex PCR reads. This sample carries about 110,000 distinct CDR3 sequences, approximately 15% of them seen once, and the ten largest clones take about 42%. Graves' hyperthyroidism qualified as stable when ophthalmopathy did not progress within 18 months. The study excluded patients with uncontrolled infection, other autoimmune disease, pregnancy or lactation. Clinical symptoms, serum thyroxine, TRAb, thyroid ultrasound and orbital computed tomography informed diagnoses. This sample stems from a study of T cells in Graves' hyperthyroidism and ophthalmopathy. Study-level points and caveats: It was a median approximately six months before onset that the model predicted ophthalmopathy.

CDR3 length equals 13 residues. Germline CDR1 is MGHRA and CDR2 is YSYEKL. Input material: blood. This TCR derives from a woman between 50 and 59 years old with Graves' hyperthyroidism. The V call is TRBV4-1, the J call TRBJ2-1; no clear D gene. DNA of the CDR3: TGCGCCAGCAGCCAACTCTCCAACAATGAGCAGTTCTTC. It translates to CASSQLSNNEQFF.